The 3 T cell receptor beta chains below come from one sample, sequenced in a study of blood T cell repertoires in COVID-19. The method was immunoSEQ multiplex PCR; TCRdb's version includes in-frame clones alone and lacks a portion of them. The repertoire has over 120,000 clones, roughly 79% of them found once; the top ten carry around 2.9%. Sequences were obtained from PBMCs or T cells enriched from blood (not recorded which). Receptors were obtained from a woman aged 50 to 65 who had recovered from COVID-19.

The chain uses TRBV5-5 and TRBJ2-1, with 10 bases that match TRBD2. This CDR3 spans 18 amino acids. V dropped 1 base and J dropped 2; count of bases not matched to a gene: 9. Germline CDR1 and CDR2: SGHKS and YYEKEE (reference sequence). CDR3: CASSLIASGGGPYNEQFF. The CDR3 coding sequence is TGTGCCAGCAGCTTGATTGCTAGCGGGGGAGGGCCCTACAATGAGCAGTTCTTC. The complete variable domain, with remaining parts taken from reference TRBV5-5 and TRBJ2-1, reads DAGVTQSPTHLIKTRGQQVTLRCSPISGHKSVSWYQQVLGQGPQFIFQYYEKEERGRGNFPDRFSARQFPNYSSELNVNALLLGDSALYLCASSLIASGGGPYNEQFFGPGTRLTVL.

At least ten counts were recorded for this clone. This sequence joins TRBV28 and TRBJ2-7; D ambiguous. CDR1 is MDHEN and CDR2 is SYDVKM in the germline V gene. There are 12 residues in the CDR3. V was trimmed by 2 bases and J by 2 bases, leaving 4 bases between them. In DNA, the CDR3 is TGTGCCAGCAGTTTACGTCCCTACGAGCAGTACTTC. Translation gives CASSLRPYEQYF.

This chain connects TRBV6-6 to TRBJ1-1; D gene uncertain. The length of the CDR3 is 15 residues. Trimming cost V 7 bases and J 1 base, with 16 bases left between them. Germline-derived CDR1 and CDR2 are MNHNY and SVGAGI (reference sequence). The DNA of the CDR3 is TGTGCCAGCACAAAGGGCGGGTTCCCGAACACTGAAGCTTTCTTT. Translating gives CASTKGGFPNTEAFF.